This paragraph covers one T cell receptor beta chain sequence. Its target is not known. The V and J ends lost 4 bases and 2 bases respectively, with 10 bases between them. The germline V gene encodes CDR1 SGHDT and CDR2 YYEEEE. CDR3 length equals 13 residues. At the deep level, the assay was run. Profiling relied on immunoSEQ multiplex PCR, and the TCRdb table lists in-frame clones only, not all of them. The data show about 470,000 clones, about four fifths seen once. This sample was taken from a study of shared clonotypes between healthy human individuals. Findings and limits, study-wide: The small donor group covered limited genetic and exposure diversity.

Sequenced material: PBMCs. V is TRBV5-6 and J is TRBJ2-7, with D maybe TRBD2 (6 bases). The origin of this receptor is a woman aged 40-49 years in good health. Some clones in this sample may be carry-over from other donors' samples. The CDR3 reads CASSVSGAYEQYF. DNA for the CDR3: TGTGCCAGCAGCGTTAGCGGAGCCTACGAGCAGTACTTC.